This T cell receptor (beta chain) is drawn from a study of cytomegalovirus exposure and HLA in healthy donors. Points from the study as a whole: Among TCR sequences, most were rare, though some public TCRs appeared in many donors.

Notes on this clone: What it binds is unknown.

Looked up from germline, CDR1 is SEHNR and CDR2 is FQNEAQ (reference sequence). The CDR3 loop spans 15 amino acids. V lost 2 bases, J lost 5 bases, and 15 bases lay in between. Use of 60 Vbeta and 13 Jbeta primers characterized the PCR. Profiling relied on immunoSEQ multiplex PCR, and the TCRdb table lists in-frame clones only, not all of them. The sample records 100,000 to 150,000 clones, 17% being singletons. The sequenced sample was PBMCs. The TCR sequence derives from a female donor in good health and CMV-seropositive. This chain uses TRBV7-9 with TRBJ1-2, with D uncertain. The CDR3 sequence: CASSLTSESSYGYTF. DNA for the CDR3: TGTGCCAGCAGCTTAACATCGGAGAGTTCATATGGCTACACCTTC.